This T cell receptor (beta chain) comes out of a study of cytomegalovirus exposure and HLA in healthy donors. Overall study results and limits: In a later analysis, TCR association rates varied by HLA locus: DRB1 most, HLA-C fewest. A later analysis linked a missense variant in DCLRE1C to the trimming of TCR beta V and J genes.

Of note for this clone: Its matching antigen is unknown.

Nominal health characterized the donors when sampled, though unrecorded immune exposures were likely. The germline V gene has CDR1 LNHDA and CDR2 SQIVND (reference sequence). Trimming cost V 6 bases and J 6 bases; bases outside gene matches: 6. CDR3 size: 14 residues. The PCR had 60 Vbeta and 13 Jbeta primers. Profiling relied on immunoSEQ multiplex PCR, and the TCRdb table lists in-frame clones only, not all of them. This sample contains about 88,000 clones. The sample consisted of PBMCs. This chain connects TRBV19 to TRBJ2-1; TRBD1 matches 9 bases. This sequence was found in a girl aged 5 to 17 in good health and CMV-seropositive. CDR3 region: CASSPGQGVNEQFF. The CDR3 nucleotides are TGTGCCAGTAGCCCGGGACAGGGCGTCAATGAGCAGTTCTTC.